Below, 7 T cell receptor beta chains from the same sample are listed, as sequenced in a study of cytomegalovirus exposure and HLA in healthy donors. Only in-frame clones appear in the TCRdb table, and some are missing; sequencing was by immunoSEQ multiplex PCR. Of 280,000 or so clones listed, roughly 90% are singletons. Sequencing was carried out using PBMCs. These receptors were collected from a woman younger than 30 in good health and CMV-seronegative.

The CDR3 region is CASSSRTSGRGGGELFF. The CDR3 DNA reads TGTGCCAGCAGCTCGCGGACTAGCGGGAGAGGCGGCGGGGAGCTGTTTTTT. The genes are TRBV11-2 and TRBJ2-2, with 13 bases aligning to TRBD2. The CDR3 runs 17 residues. Trimming removed 4 bases from V and 7 bases from J; junction bases left unmatched: 9. The germline V gene has CDR1 SGHAT and CDR2 FQNNGV.

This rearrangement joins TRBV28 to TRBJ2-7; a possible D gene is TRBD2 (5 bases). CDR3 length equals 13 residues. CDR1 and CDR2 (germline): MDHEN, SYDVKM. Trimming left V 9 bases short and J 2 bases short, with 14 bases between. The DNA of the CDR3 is TGTGCCAGTCGTCTAGCAGCCACCTACGAGCAGTACTTC. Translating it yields CASRLAATYEQYF.

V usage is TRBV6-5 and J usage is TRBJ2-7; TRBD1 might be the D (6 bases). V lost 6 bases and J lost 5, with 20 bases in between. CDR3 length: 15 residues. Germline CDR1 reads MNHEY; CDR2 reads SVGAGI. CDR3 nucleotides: TGTGCCAGCAGCCAGGACTCAGGGTCAGGGGACGAGCAGTACTTC. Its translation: CASSQDSGSGDEQYF.

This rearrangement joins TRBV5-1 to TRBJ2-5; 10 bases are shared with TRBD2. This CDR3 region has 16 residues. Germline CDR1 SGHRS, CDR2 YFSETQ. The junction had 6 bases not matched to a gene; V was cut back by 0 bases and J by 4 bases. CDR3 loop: CASSLGGSGRPETQYF. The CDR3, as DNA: TGCGCCAGCAGCTTGGGGGGTAGCGGGAGGCCAGAGACCCAGTACTTC.

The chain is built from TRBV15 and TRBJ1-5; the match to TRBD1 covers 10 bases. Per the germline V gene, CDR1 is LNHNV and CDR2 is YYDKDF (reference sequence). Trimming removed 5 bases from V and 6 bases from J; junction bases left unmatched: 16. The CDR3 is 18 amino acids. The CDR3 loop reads CATSLHTDRGPRVQPQHF. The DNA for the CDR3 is TGTGCCACCAGCCTGCATACCGACAGGGGGCCGCGCGTTCAGCCCCAGCATTTT.

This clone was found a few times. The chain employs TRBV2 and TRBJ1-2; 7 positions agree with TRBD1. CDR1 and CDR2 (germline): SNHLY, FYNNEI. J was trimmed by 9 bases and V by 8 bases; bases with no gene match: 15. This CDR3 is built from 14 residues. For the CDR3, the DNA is TGTGCCAGCGGAAGGGACAGTGGGCTTGAGAGCTACACCTTC. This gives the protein CASGRDSGLESYTF.

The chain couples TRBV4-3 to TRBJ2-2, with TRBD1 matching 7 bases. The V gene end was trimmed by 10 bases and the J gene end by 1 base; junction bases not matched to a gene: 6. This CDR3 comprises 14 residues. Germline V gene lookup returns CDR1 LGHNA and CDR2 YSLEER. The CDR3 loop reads CATAGTVNTGELFF. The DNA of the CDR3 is TGCGCCACCGCAGGGACAGTGAACACCGGGGAGCTGTTTTTT.